Below, one T cell receptor (beta chain) is given with its context. This clonotype was observed at least ten times. The specificity of this receptor is unknown. No much larger clonotype is one base removed from it; base qualities were not supplied. The CDR3 numbers 15 residues from cysteine through phenylalanine. The sequence is cut down to CDR3 DNA, 45 bases in frame from base 1. CDR1 is given as SGHRS and CDR2 as YFSETQ, both from the germline V gene. V loses 4 bases at its end and J loses 3 bases; junction bases beyond the gene matches: 10. These data come from a study of T-cell reconstitution after alpha-beta-depleted transplantation in children (TCRdb year 2016). Notes on the research overall: Using TCR repertoire profiling, the study quantitatively followed how T-cell immune reconstitution unfolded in children after TCRalphabeta/CD19-depleted allogeneic hematopoietic cell transplantation.

The method was PCR. Sequencing relied on an Illumina HiSeq 2500. Molecular barcoding was employed in the preparation of TCR libraries, with unique molecular identifiers being used to normalize TCRbeta repertoire quantification. Using fastp trimming at Q25 and MiXCR clonotype assembly, TCRdb reanalyzed the public sequencing data and kept in-frame beta chains. Records with the same CDR3 protein are collapsed into one entry carrying the most frequent genes and DNA. In this sample the table shows 440,000 or so distinct CDR3 sequences, around 46% of which occur a single time. The ten biggest clones cover under 30% of the sample. Reading the label with the study, this specimen's treatment or condition is: allogeneic hematopoietic cell transplantation with graft depleted of TCRalphabeta T cells and CD19 B cells. Transplant recipients were children who received TCRalphabeta/CD19-depleted allogeneic hematopoietic cell grafts.

General conclusions and limits of the study: The frequencies of hyperexpanded clones fell over the following months, and after one year, T-cell counts and TCRbeta diversity were mostly attributed to newly produced T cells. In some patients, the high TCRbeta diversity seen at day 60 was put down to recipient T cells and intrathymic progenitors that had survived conditioning. About two months after transplant, the apparently early recovery of alphabetaT-cell counts reportedly depended on just several hundred clones that had expanded rapidly and came from non-depleted graft cells.

The source material was PBMCs, sampled before TCRalphabeta/CD19-depleted stem cell transplant. The rearranged segments are TRBV5-1 and TRBJ2-7, with 7 junctional bases fitting TRBD1. This receptor was identified in a girl aged 2-15 years with aplastic anemia, due to receive a stem cell transplant. The nucleotide sequence reads TGCGCCAGCAGCCCAAACAGGGCAGGGGGCTACGAGCAGTACTTC. Translated, it gives CASSPNRAGGYEQYF.